One and the same sample provided the 6 T cell receptor beta chains below, sequenced in a study of blood T cell repertoires in COVID-19. Sequenced by immunoSEQ multiplex PCR; TCRdb stores in-frame clones only, minus some. The sample shows roughly 290,000 clones, around 89% of them seen only once. The sequencing input was peripheral blood. These receptors all come from a woman aged 60-70 years with acute or convalescent COVID-19.

The genes are TRBV5-4 and TRBJ1-4; TRBD1 matches 9 bases. J lost 2 bases, V lost 2 bases, and 4 bases had no gene match. Per the germline V gene, CDR1 is SGHNT and CDR2 is YYREEE (reference sequence). This CDR3 has 16 amino acids. This CDR3 is CASSFTGGSTNEKLFF. The CDR3 DNA is TGTGCCAGCAGCTTCACAGGGGGCTCGACTAATGAAAAACTGTTTTTT. The full variable domain, with the rest looked up from reference TRBV5-4 and TRBJ1-4, is ETGVTQSPTHLIKTRGQQVTLRCSSQSGHNTVSWYQQALGQGPQFIFQYYREEENGRGNFPPRFSGLQFPNYSSELNVNALELDDSALYLCASSFTGGSTNEKLFFGSGTQLSVL.

V gene TRBV19 combines with J gene TRBJ1-1; the D is unclear. V was trimmed by 3 bases and J by 1 base, leaving 6 bases between them. The CDR3 spans 13 residues. Looked up from germline, CDR1 is LNHDA and CDR2 is SQIVND (reference sequence). The CDR3 DNA follows: TGTGCCAGTAGTATGTCCGGGAACACTGAAGCTTTCTTT. It translates to CASSMSGNTEAFF.

V usage is TRBV7-8 and J usage is TRBJ1-5; 12 nucleotides align to TRBD1. Germline lookup yields CDR1 SGHVS and CDR2 FQNEAQ. The length of the CDR3 is 16 residues. J gave up 2 bases and V 5 bases, and 4 bases lay outside the gene matches. In nucleotides, the CDR3 is TGTGCCAGCAGCCTCGGGACAGGGGGCGGCAATCAGCCCCAGCATTTT. Translation: CASSLGTGGGNQPQHF. The full variable domain, in which reference TRBV7-8 and TRBJ1-5 provide the parts outside the CDR3, is GAGVSQSPRYKVAKRGQDVALRCDPISGHVSLFWYQQALGQGPEFLTYFQNEAQLDKSGLPSDRFFAERPEGSVSTLKIQRTQQEDSAVYLCASSLGTGGGNQPQHFGDGTRLSIL.

J is TRBJ1-2 and V is TRBV27; TRBD1 agrees at 10 bases. The ends lost 6 bases at V and 5 bases at J; junction bases unmatched: 9. Germline lookup yields CDR1 MNHEY and CDR2 SMNVEV (reference sequence). This CDR3 has 15 amino acids. The DNA for the CDR3 is TGTGCCAGCAGGAAACAGACAGGGGGCGCTTATGGCTACACCTTC. Protein sequence: CASRKQTGGAYGYTF.

This chain joins TRBV27 and TRBJ1-1; 7 positions agree with TRBD1. The CDR3 sequence is 15 residues long. J was trimmed by 1 base and V by 0 bases; bases with no gene match: 2. Per germline, CDR1 MNHEY and CDR2 SMNVEV (reference sequence). The CDR3: CASSLSHRGNTEAFF. The CDR3 DNA is TGTGCCAGCAGTTTATCGCACAGGGGGAACACTGAAGCTTTCTTT.

The chain recombines TRBV4-2 with TRBJ2-7; 11 bases fit TRBD2. This CDR3 is built from 17 residues. Germline-derived CDR1 and CDR2 are LGHNA and YNFKEQ. V gave up 2 bases and J gave up 2 bases; unmatched junction bases: 8. CDR3 residues: CASSQSSGSGRAYEQYF. The CDR3, as DNA: TGTGCCAGCAGCCAAAGTTCTGGTAGCGGGAGGGCCTACGAGCAGTACTTC.